This entry features one T cell receptor (beta chain) sequence. Its target is not known. Germline V gene lookup returns CDR1 SGHRS and CDR2 YFSETQ. This CDR3 has 15 amino acids. The V end was cut by 0 bases, the J end by 1 base, with 10 bases between. Researchers reported that TCR beta cDNA libraries carried unique molecular identifiers. Some 500,000 cDNA molecules were recovered from an input of roughly 0.95 to 11 million T cells. In TCRdb, the PCR reads were re-called with MiXCR into one record per CDR3 protein. The sample has around 710,000 distinct CDR3 sequences; around 45% are singletons. This sample was included in a study of post-analysis software for immune sequencing data. Study outcomes and limitations: Controls had significantly higher normalized Chao1 diversity than multiple sclerosis patients. Those samples that were prepared in the same batch co-clustered strongly by F measure. Elevated frequency relative to controls characterized a handful of TRBV segments in patients, TRBV5-6, TRBV5-1 and TRBV20-1 among them.

This clonotype was sampled from a girl between 10 and 17 years old with multiple sclerosis. The sequenced material came from blood. This chain links TRBV5-1 with TRBJ1-1, with unresolved D. The CDR3 region is CASSLELGANTEAFF. As DNA, the CDR3 is TGCGCCAGCAGCTTGGAACTGGGAGCGAACACTGAAGCTTTCTTT.